This is a list of T cell receptor beta chains from one sample in a study of blood T cells in healthy people across ages. MiXCR, run by TCRdb on the 5' RACE reads, gives a single entry per CDR3 protein. The table records 450,000 to 700,000 distinct CDR3 sequences, 25% to 30% of them present only once. The sample consisted of blood. Source of these receptors: a woman between 65 and 79 years old in good health. The CDR3 runs from the conserved cysteine through the conserved F or W. Fields, in order: J gene, clone size, D gene, V gene, CDR3 protein, CDR3 DNA. D genes are given only for firm matches. The size of a clone is reported for some rows only, either as once, few or many, or as a class for expanded clones.

>TRBJ1-4|many|.|TRBV4-3
CASSQVVRNEKLFF
TGCGCCAGCAGCCAGGTCGTCCGAAATGAAAAACTGTTTTTT
>TRBJ1-5|.|.|TRBV6-1
CASSDRQQHQPQHF
TGTGCCAGCAGTGACCGACAGCAGCATCAGCCCCAGCATTTT
>TRBJ2-1|few|TRBD2|TRBV14
CASSHSGGYYNEQFF
TGTGCCAGCAGTCATAGCGGGGGGTATTACAATGAGCAGTTCTTC
>TRBJ2-2|.|TRBD2|TRBV7-3
CASSPLAGGPNTGELFF
TGTGCCAGCAGCCCACTAGCGGGGGGTCCGAACACCGGGGAGCTGTTTTTT
>TRBJ1-1|.|.|TRBV6-5
CASRPTGELGAFF
TGTGCCAGCAGACCAACAGGCGAACTCGGAGCTTTCTTT
>TRBJ2-3|few|.|TRBV20-1
CSVKRSTDTQYF
TGCAGTGTGAAACGGAGTACAGATACGCAGTATTTT
>TRBJ1-2|many|TRBD1|TRBV7-9
CASSSLDRGPGYTF
TGTGCCAGCAGCTCCCTGGACAGGGGGCCTGGCTACACCTTC
>TRBJ1-1|.|.|TRBV7-2
CASSLQSMNTEAFF
TGTGCCAGCAGCTTACAGTCGATGAACACTGAAGCTTTCTTT
>TRBJ2-7|few|TRBD1|TRBV12-3/TRBV12-4
CASSLGTGVYEQYF
TGTGCCAGCAGTTTAGGGACAGGGGTATACGAGCAGTACTTC
>TRBJ2-2|.|.|TRBV7-2
CASSDSLSTGELFF
TGTGCCAGCAGCGACTCCTTGTCGACCGGGGAGCTGTTTTTT
>TRBJ1-4|.|.|TRBV7-9
CATTGVREKLFF
TGTGCCACCACTGGGGTTCGGGAAAAACTGTTTTTT
>TRBJ2-2|.|.|TRBV7-9
CASSVGNGELFF
TGTGCCAGCAGCGTGGGTAACGGGGAGCTGTTTTTT
>TRBJ2-1|few|.|TRBV3-1
CASSQRVQGLGNEQFF
TGTGCCAGCAGCCAACGTGTACAGGGCCTTGGGAATGAGCAGTTCTTC
>TRBJ2-4|.|.|TRBV4-1
CASSQVYTMNIQYF
TGCGCCAGCAGCCAAGTCTACACAATGAACATTCAGTACTTC
>TRBJ2-1|few|TRBD2|TRBV9
CASSRAGAPSQFF
TGTGCCAGCAGTCGAGCGGGGGCCCCCTCCCAGTTCTTC